A selection of T cell receptor beta chains follows, all from one sample in a study of blood T cell repertoires in COVID-19. Sequencing used immunoSEQ multiplex PCR; TCRdb keeps in-frame clones, though not all of them. The sample consists of a few hundred thousand clones, around 83% of them appearing once. Sequencing was carried out using peripheral blood. These receptors were taken from a man aged 45-65 years with active or convalescent COVID-19. Each CDR3 is given with its conserved first and last residue. D genes are given only for firm matches. Expanded clones get a size class; other rows say once, few or many, or leave the size out.

D gene	clone size	V gene	J gene	CDR3 protein	CDR3 DNA
.	.	TRBV29-1	TRBJ2-3	CSVRSQRSTDTQYF	TGCAGCGTCCGGTCCCAACGGAGCACAGATACGCAGTATTTT
.	.	TRBV27	TRBJ1-6	CASRKELYYNSPLHF	TGTGCCAGCAGGAAAGAGCTATACTATAATTCACCCCTCCACTTT
.	.	TRBV7-2	TRBJ1-1	CASSLGGRASLNAFF	TGTGCCAGCAGCTTAGGGGGCAGGGCCTCTCTGAACGCTTTCTTT
TRBD1	.	TRBV6-5	TRBJ1-2	CASSQDRGHYGYTF	TGTGCCAGCAGTCAGGACAGGGGACACTATGGCTACACCTTC
TRBD2	.	TRBV29-1	TRBJ2-3	CSVTGGANTQYF	TGCAGCGTGACCGGGGGGGCGAATACGCAGTATTTT
.	.	TRBV5-4	TRBJ1-6	CASSLVSEIDNSPLHF	TGTGCCAGCAGCTTGGTTTCGGAGATCGATAATTCACCCCTCCACTTT
TRBD1	few	TRBV10-3	TRBJ1-3	CAISAPGQGRNTIYF	TGTGCCATCAGTGCACCGGGACAGGGGAGAAACACCATATATTTT
.	.	TRBV6-5	TRBJ2-7	CASNPTETHSYEQYF	TGTGCCAGCAACCCCACAGAAACACACTCCTACGAGCAGTACTTC
TRBD1	.	TRBV2	TRBJ1-5	CASRTTGGDSNQPQHF	TGTGCCAGCAGAACTACAGGGGGGGATAGCAATCAGCCCCAGCATTTT
TRBD1	.	TRBV18	TRBJ1-1	CASSPRTGEGTEAFF	TGTGCCAGCTCACCTAGGACAGGGGAGGGCACTGAAGCTTTCTTT
.	.	TRBV11-2	TRBJ1-2	CASSLGGGRTGYTF	TGTGCCAGCAGCTTAGGGGGGGGCAGGACGGGTTACACCTTC
.	.	TRBV24-1	TRBJ1-1	CATSDPDSWIPTEAFF	TGTGCCACCAGTGACCCGGACAGTTGGATCCCCACTGAAGCTTTCTTT
TRBD1	.	TRBV5-1	TRBJ2-5	CASSLGGTGVGETQYF	TGCGCCAGCAGCCTTGGAGGGACAGGGGTAGGGGAGACCCAGTACTTC
.	.	TRBV19	TRBJ2-5	CASSDFQETQYF	TGTGCCAGTAGTGACTTCCAAGAGACCCAGTACTTC
TRBD1	.	TRBV30	TRBJ1-3	CAYSTGSSGNTIYF	TGTGCCTATTCGACAGGGTCCTCTGGAAACACCATATATTTT
.	.	TRBV19	TRBJ2-1	CASSIQGSYNEQFF	TGTGCCAGTAGTATCCAGGGTTCCTACAATGAGCAGTTCTTC
TRBD2	.	TRBV29-1	TRBJ2-1	CSVVAGGNYNEQFF	TGCAGCGTTGTGGCGGGGGGTAACTACAATGAGCAGTTCTTC
TRBD1	.	TRBV25-1	TRBJ1-1	CASSGTQGGAEAFF	TGTGCCAGCAGTGGAACACAGGGGGGGGCTGAAGCTTTCTTT
.	.	TRBV7-9	TRBJ2-1	CASSLTRRSINEQFF	TGTGCCAGCAGCTTGACACGTCGCTCGATCAATGAGCAGTTCTTC
TRBD1	once	TRBV5-5	TRBJ1-1	CASSLGQAYTEAFF	TGTGCCAGCAGCCTAGGACAGGCTTACACTGAAGCTTTCTTT
TRBD1	.	TRBV4-1	TRBJ1-5	CASSQEDRANQPQHF	TGCGCCAGCAGCCAGGAGGACAGGGCTAATCAGCCCCAGCATTTT
.	.	TRBV7-2	TRBJ2-2	CASSSLQGFGELFF	TGTGCCAGCAGCTCTCTCCAGGGGTTCGGGGAGCTGTTTTTT
.	once	TRBV19	TRBJ1-5	CASSILVGNQPQHF	TGTGCCAGTAGTATATTAGTCGGCAATCAGCCCCAGCATTTT
.	.	TRBV5-4	TRBJ2-3	CASSRDSFTDTQYF	TGTGCCAGCAGCCGGGACTCTTTCACAGATACGCAGTATTTT
TRBD2	.	TRBV5-5	TRBJ2-7	CASSLAGLAGGPEQYF	TGTGCCAGCAGCTTGGCCGGGCTAGCGGGAGGGCCCGAGCAGTACTTC
TRBD1	.	TRBV29-1	TRBJ1-1	CSVEAGGQTEAFF	TGCAGCGTTGAGGCAGGGGGCCAGACTGAAGCTTTCTTT